This T cell receptor beta chain was found in a study of T cells after posttransplantation cyclophosphamide. Regarding the study as a whole: Tissue-infiltrating T cells from skin or gut overlapped little with blood T cells. Later post-transplant blood repertoires were often dominated by donor CD8+ memory clones. TRB clonality was highly associated with recipient CMV seropositivity and reactivation.

Using immunoSEQ multiplex PCR, the repertoire was profiled, and TCRdb retains in-frame clones only, with some absent. Among over 10,000 clones, around 2% were seen once, and the ten largest hold around 16%. Details on this clone: Its specificity is not known.

V was clipped by 6 bases and J by 9 bases, with 9 bases between them. Germline assignment: CDR1 PRHDT and CDR2 FYEKMQ (reference sequence). The CDR3 is 11 amino acids. Busulfan-fludarabine conditioning, marrow transplant, and cyclophosphamide on days +3 and +4 were administered. V is TRBV13 and J is TRBJ2-1, with D hard to call. This sequence originates from a male patient between 25 and 40 years old who received an allogeneic stem cell transplant from a related donor, was CMV-positive, and had no GVHD. A subset of T cells may come from the graft donor. Sequenced material: PBMCs, taken after allogeneic stem cell transplant with posttransplant cyclophosphamide. The CDR3 spells CASSLSGEQFF. The CDR3 DNA reads TGTGCCAGCAGTTTATCGGGTGAGCAGTTCTTC.